This T cell receptor beta chain derives from a study of long-term antiretroviral therapy in people with HIV. Study-wide points: HIV repertoires showed narrower CDR3 length ranges than controls.

The CDR3 has 17 amino acids. Germline V gene lookup returns CDR1 MNHNS and CDR2 SASEGT. Deletions cut 1 base from V and 4 bases from J, with 19 bases between. Sequencing used immunoSEQ v3.0 at survey level. Repertoires were generated with immunoSEQ multiplex PCR, while TCRdb's copy carries only in-frame clones and drops some. This sample carries some 7,800 clones, over 70% of them seen once, and the ten largest clones take 14%. Worth noting for this clone: Antigen: not known.

The sample here was unsorted PBMCs, taken around 2.6 years before starting antiretroviral therapy. This chain connects TRBV6-1 to TRBJ1-2; D may be TRBD1 (5 bases). The sequence came from a man aged 40-50 years with HIV. The CDR3 sequence: CASSEGDRIGKTYGYTF. CDR3 nucleotides: TGTGCCAGCAGTGAAGGGGACCGCATCGGAAAGACCTATGGCTACACCTTC.